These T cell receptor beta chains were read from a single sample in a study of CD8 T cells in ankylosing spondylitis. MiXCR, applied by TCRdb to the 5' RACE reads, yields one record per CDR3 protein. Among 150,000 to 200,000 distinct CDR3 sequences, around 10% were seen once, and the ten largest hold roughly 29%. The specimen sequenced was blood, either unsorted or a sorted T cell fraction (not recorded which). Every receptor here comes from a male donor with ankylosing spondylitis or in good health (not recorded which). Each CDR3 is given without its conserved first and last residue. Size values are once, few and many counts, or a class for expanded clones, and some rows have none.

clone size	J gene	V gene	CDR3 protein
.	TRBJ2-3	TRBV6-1	ASSEGRGWLRTDTQY
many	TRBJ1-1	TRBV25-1	ASGLLGAF
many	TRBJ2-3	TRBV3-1	ASSQGSGPETMDTQY
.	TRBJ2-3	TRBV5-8	ASRRRGLVTQY
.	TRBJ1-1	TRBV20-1	SAVQGHTEAF
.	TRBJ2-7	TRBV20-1	SARHSGRVYEQY
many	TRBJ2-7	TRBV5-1	ASSLGDRRYEQY
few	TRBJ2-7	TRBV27	ASSSRTSGAYEQY
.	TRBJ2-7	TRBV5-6	ASSSGYRERGYEQY
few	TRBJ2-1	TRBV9	ASSPGLAGPYNEQF
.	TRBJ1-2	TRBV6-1	ASSEGQVANYGYT
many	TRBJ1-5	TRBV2	ASNKAHSNQPQH
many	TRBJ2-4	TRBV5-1	ASSLDRVDIQY
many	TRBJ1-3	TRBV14	ASSLVAGNTIY
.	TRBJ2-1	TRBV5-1	ASSSTSGRAQYNEQF
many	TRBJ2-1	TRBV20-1	SANDDRGVLGANNEQF